These 11 T cell receptor beta chains were sequenced from one sample in a study of shared clonotypes between healthy human individuals (dated by TCRdb to about 2020). Receptor libraries were prepared by the immunoSEQ multiplex PCR assay. This is the immuneACCESS table as TCRdb keeps it, with only in-frame sequences that have V and J called. A part of the clones is gone; compared with another copy, unresolved V genes explain less than half, and the rest is unexplained. For this sample there are about 1.1 million clones; about 80% appear just once. 0.89% of the sample is in the top ten clones. The material sequenced was memory CD4+ T cells from PBMCs. What this sample's cell subset or site label stands for: CD45RA-negative fraction. Source of these receptors: a man aged 18 to 30 in good health. Some clones in this sample may be carry-over from other donors' samples.

This clone was observed a few times. The gene calls are TRBV19 and TRBJ1-5; 8 bases are shared with TRBD1. V lost 6 bases, J lost 7 bases, and 8 bases stayed unmatched. CDR3 length equals 14 residues. Germline CDR1 LNHDA, CDR2 SQIVND (reference sequence). The CDR3 DNA follows: TGTGCCAGTAGAAAGACAGGGGTCAACCAGCCCCAGCATTTT. Protein sequence: CASRKTGVNQPQHF.

The chain uses TRBV7-2 and TRBJ1-2; D gene uncertain. In germline, CDR1 is SGHTA, CDR2 FQGNSA. Trimming took 11 bases from V and 1 from J, leaving 8 bases between them. The CDR3 extends over 11 amino acids. The CDR3 loop reads CAGRSNYGYTF. CDR3 coding DNA: TGTGCCGGCCGAAGTAACTATGGCTACACCTTC.

The J gene is TRBJ2-7, the V gene TRBV27; D not resolved. V was clipped by 1 base and J by 2 bases, with 18 bases between them. The CDR3 runs to 17 residues. CDR1 is MNHEY and CDR2 is SMNVEV in the germline V gene (reference sequence). The CDR3 region is CASSLWAPNYYTYEQYF. In nucleotides, the CDR3 is TGTGCCAGCAGTTTATGGGCCCCTAATTATTATACCTACGAGCAGTACTTC.

The V gene is TRBV2, the J gene TRBJ1-1; D perhaps matches TRBD1 (6 bases). CDR1 is SNHLY and CDR2 is FYNNEI in the germline V gene. The V gene lost 8 bases and the J gene lost 2 bases, with 18 bases spanning the gap. This CDR3 is 15 amino acids long. CDR3 nucleotides: TGTGCCAGCCTGGGGGGGCAGGGAGGAAACACTGAAGCTTTCTTT. Amino acids: CASLGGQGGNTEAFF.

The V call is TRBV5-1, the J call TRBJ1-2; TRBD1 might be the D (5 bases). Germline assignment: CDR1 SGHRS and CDR2 YFSETQ. V was trimmed by 4 bases and J by 4 bases, leaving 11 bases between them. This CDR3 contains 13 residues. CDR3 DNA: TGCGCCAGCAGCCCACTCGGGACCTATGGCTACACCTTC. Amino acid sequence: CASSPLGTYGYTF.

This clone was observed once. This sequence joins TRBV11-2 and TRBJ2-6, with 7 bases identical to TRBD2. From germline, CDR1 is SGHAT and CDR2 FQNNGV. CDR3 size: 17 residues. J gave up 3 bases and V 5 bases, and 10 bases lay outside the gene matches. The CDR3 coding sequence is TGTGCCAGCAGCCTCGCGCGGGGAGGGCTTGGGGCCAACGTCCTGACTTTC. Protein: CASSLARGGLGANVLTF.

This clone was found once. The rearrangement uses TRBV7-9 and TRBJ1-5; TRBD1 aligns across 7 bases. CDR1 and CDR2 (germline): SEHNR, FQNEAQ (reference sequence). V trimming: 5 bases; J trimming: 4 bases; junction bases outside the gene matches: 8. The CDR3 runs 15 residues. The CDR3 DNA is TGTGCCAGCAGCCCCGGGACAGTGGGGAATCAGCCCCAGCATTTT. Translation: CASSPGTVGNQPQHF.

V and J are TRBV2 and TRBJ1-4; 12 nucleotides agree with TRBD1. The CDR3 loop spans 13 amino acids. Germline V gene lookup returns CDR1 SNHLY and CDR2 FYNNEI. After removal of 8 bases from V and 15 bases from J, the junction contained 10 bases not matched to a gene. CDR3 in amino acids: CASAGTGGTRMFF. The CDR3 bases are TGTGCCAGCGCCGGGACAGGGGGCACTAGAATGTTTTTT. Full variable domain (rest looked up from reference TRBV2 and TRBJ1-4): EPEVTQTPSHQVTQMGQEVILRCVPISNHLYFYWYRQILGQKVEFLVSFYNNEISEKSEIFDDQFSVERPDGSNFTLKIRSTKLEDSAMYFCASAGTGGTRMFFGSGTQLSVL.

Of note for this clone: A single base is all that separates this from a far larger clone, so a read error is likely. The J gene is TRBJ1-1, the V gene TRBV30; D possibly corresponds to TRBD1 (5 bases). The V end lost 3 bases, the J end lost 3 bases, and 11 bases lay between the germline ends. The CDR3 is 13 amino acids. Germline V gene data show CDR1 as GTSNPN and CDR2 as SVGIG (reference sequence). The CDR3 is CAWSGRAYTEAFF. As DNA, the CDR3 is TGTGCCTGGAGCGGCAGGGCCTACACTGAAGCTTTCTTT.

The sample holds one count of this clone. The chain uses TRBV4-3 and TRBJ1-3; possibly TRBD1 for D (5 bases). CDR3 size: 16 residues. Germline CDR1 and CDR2: LGHNA and YSLEER. Trimming left V 0 bases short and J 4 bases short, with 13 bases between. The CDR3 is CASSQDPRRAGNTIYF. DNA for the CDR3: TGCGCCAGCAGCCAAGACCCCCGCAGGGCAGGAAACACCATATATTTT.

Concerning this clone: The same CDR3 arises from other DNA sequences in this sample as well. The chain has TRBV5-1 and TRBJ2-3; D unclear. This CDR3 has 13 residues. The germline V gene encodes CDR1 SGHRS and CDR2 YFSETQ. V was clipped by 3 bases and J by 1 base, with 6 bases between them. CDR3 protein: CASSSQGTDTQYF. Here the CDR3 DNA reads TGCGCCAGCAGCTCCCAAGGCACAGATACGCAGTATTTT.